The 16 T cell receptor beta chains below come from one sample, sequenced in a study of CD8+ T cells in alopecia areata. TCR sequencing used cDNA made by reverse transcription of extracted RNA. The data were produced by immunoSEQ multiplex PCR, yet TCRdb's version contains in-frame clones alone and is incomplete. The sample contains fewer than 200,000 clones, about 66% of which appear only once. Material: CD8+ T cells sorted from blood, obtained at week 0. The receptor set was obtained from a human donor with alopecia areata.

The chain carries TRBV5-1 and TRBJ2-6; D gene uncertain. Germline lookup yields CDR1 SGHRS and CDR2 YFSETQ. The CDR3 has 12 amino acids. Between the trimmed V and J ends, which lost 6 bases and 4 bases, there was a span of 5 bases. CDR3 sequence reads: CASMSGANVLTF. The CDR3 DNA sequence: TGCGCCAGCATGTCGGGGGCCAACGTCCTGACTTTC.

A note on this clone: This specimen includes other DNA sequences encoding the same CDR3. CDR3 nucleotides: TGTGCCAGCAGTTTAAACGGAGGGGAGACCCAGTACTTC. It yields the protein CASSLNGGETQYF. The V and J genes are TRBV27 and TRBJ2-5; possible D gene TRBD2, 6 bases. V was cut by 2 bases and J by 5 bases, with 9 bases left in between. In germline, CDR1 is MNHEY, CDR2 SMNVEV (reference sequence). The CDR3 length is 13 residues.

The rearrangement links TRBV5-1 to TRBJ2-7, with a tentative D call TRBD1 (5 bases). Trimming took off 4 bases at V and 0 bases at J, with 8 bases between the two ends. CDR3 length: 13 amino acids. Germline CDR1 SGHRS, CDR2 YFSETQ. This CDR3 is CASSRTPSYEQYF. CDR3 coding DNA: TGCGCCAGCAGCCGGACACCCTCCTACGAGCAGTACTTC.

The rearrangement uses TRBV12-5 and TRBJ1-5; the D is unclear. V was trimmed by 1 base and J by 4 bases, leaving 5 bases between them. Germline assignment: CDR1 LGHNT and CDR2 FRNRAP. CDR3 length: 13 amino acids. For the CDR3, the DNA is TGTGCTAGTGGTTTGGCACCAAATCAGCCCCAGCATTTT. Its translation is CASGLAPNQPQHF.

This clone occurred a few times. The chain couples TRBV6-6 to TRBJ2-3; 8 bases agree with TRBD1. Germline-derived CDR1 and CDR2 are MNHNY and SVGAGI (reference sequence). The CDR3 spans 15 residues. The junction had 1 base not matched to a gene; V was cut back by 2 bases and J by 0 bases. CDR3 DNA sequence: TGTGCCAGCAGTTACGACAGGGGAAGCACAGATACGCAGTATTTT. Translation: CASSYDRGSTDTQYF.

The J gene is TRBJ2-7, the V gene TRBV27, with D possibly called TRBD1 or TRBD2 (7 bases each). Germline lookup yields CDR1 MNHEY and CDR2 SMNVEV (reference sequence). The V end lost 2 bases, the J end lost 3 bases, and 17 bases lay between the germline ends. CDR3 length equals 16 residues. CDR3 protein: CASSLESGTAIYEQYF. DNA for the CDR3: TGTGCCAGCAGTTTAGAGAGCGGGACAGCTATCTACGAGCAGTACTTC.

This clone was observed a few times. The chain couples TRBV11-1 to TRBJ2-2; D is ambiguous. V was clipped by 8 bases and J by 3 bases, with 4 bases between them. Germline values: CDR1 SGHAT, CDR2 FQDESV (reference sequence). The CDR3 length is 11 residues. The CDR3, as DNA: TGTGCCAGCCGAGACACCGGGGAGCTGTTTTTT. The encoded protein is CASRDTGELFF.

The DNA for the CDR3 is TGCAGCGTTGATGGGTCGGCGGGGGCTATTTCAGAGACCCAGTACTTC. It translates to CSVDGSAGAISETQYF. This chain links TRBV29-1 with TRBJ2-5, with a tentative D call TRBD2 (7 bases). The CDR3 contains 16 residues. CDR1 is SQVTM, CDR2 ANQGSEA, per germline. V lost 3 bases and J 4 bases, leaving 21 bases between the germline ends.

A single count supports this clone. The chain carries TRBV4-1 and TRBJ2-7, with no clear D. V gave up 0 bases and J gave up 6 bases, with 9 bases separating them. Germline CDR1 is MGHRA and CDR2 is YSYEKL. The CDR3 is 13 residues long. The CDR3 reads CASSQELSSEQYF. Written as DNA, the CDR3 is TGCGCCAGCAGCCAAGAATTGTCTTCCGAGCAGTACTTC.

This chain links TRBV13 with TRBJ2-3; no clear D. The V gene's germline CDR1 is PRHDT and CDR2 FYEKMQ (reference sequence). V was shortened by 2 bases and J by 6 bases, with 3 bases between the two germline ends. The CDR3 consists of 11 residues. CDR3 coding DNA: TGTGCCAGCAGCTTACGTGATACGCAGTATTTT. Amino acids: CASSLRDTQYF. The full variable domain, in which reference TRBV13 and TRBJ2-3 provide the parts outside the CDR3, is AAGVIQSPRHLIKEKRETATLKCYPIPRHDTVYWYQQGPGQDPQFLISFYEKMQSDKGSIPDRFSAQQFSDYHSELNMSSLELGDSALYFCASSLRDTQYFGPGTRLTVL.

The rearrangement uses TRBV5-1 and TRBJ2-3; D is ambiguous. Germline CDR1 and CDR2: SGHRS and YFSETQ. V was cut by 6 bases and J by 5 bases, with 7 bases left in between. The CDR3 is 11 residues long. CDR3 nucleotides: TGCGCCAGCACCGATAAAGATACGCAGTATTTT. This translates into CASTDKDTQYF.

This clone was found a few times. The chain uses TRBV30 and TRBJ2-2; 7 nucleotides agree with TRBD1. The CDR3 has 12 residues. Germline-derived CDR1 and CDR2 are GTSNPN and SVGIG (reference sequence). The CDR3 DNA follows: TGTGGGGGACAGACGAACACCGGGGAGCTGTTTTTT. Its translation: CGGQTNTGELFF.

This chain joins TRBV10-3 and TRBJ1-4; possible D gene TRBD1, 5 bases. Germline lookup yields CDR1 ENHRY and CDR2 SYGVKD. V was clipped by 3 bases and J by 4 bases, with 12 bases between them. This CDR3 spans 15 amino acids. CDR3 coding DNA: TGTGCCATCAGTGACGCCGGGACTGATAATGAAAAACTGTTTTTT. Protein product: CAISDAGTDNEKLFF.

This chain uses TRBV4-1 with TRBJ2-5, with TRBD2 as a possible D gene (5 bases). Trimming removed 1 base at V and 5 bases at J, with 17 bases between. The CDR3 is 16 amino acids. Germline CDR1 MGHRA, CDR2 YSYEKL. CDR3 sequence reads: CASSQVRENPEETQYF. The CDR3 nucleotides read TGCGCCAGCAGCCAAGTTCGGGAAAACCCGGAGGAGACCCAGTACTTC.

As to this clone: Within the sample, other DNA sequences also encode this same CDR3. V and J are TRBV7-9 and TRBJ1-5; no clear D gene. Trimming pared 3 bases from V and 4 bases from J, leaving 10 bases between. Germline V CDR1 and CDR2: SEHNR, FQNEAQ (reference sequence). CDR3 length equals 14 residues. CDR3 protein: CASSLGGRNQPQHF. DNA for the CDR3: TGTGCCAGCAGCTTGGGAGGACGGAATCAGCCCCAGCATTTT. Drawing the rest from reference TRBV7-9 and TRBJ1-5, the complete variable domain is DTGVSQNPRHKITKRGQNVTFRCDPISEHNRLYWYRQTLGQGPEFLTYFQNEAQLEKSRLLSDRFSAERPKGSFSTLEIQRTEQGDSAMYLCASSLGGRNQPQHFGDGTRLSIL.

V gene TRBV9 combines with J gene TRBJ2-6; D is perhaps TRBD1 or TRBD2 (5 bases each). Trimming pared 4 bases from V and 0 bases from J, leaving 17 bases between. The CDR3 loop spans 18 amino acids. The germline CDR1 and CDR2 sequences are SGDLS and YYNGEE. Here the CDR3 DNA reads TGTGCCAGCAGCCCGCAGGGACGGGTGAGCTCTGGGGCCAACGTCCTGACTTTC. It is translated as CASSPQGRVSSGANVLTF.